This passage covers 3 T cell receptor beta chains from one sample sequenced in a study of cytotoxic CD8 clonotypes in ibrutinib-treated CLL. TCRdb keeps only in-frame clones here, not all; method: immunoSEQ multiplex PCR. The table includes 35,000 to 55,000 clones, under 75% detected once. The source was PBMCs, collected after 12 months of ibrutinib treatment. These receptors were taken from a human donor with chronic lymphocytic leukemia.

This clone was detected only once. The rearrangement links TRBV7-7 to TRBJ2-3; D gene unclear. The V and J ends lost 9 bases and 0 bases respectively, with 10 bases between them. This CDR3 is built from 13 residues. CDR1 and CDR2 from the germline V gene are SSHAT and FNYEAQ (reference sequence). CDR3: CASGVTSTDTQYF. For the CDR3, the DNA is TGTGCCAGTGGGGTTACGAGCACAGATACGCAGTATTTT.

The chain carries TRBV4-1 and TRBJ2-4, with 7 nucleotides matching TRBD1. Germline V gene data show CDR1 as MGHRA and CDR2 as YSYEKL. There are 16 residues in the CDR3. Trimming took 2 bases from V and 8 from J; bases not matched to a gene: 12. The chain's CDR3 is CASSQMLVGQMYIQYF. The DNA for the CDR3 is TGCGCCAGCAGCCAAATGCTGGTGGGACAGATGTACATTCAGTACTTC.

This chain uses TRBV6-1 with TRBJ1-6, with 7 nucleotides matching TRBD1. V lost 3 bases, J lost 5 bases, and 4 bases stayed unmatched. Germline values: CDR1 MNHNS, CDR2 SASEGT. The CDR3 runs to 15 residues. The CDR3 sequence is CASSDRQGDNSPLHF. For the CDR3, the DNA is TGTGCCAGCAGTGACCGACAGGGAGATAATTCACCCCTCCACTTT.